Presented here are 8 T cell receptor beta chains from one specimen sequenced in a study of blood T cell repertoires in COVID-19. This table comes from immunoSEQ multiplex PCR, and its TCRdb copy is limited to in-frame clones, with some not included. This table holds under 300,000 clones, around four fifths found once. The sequenced sample was peripheral blood. The receptor source for this set is an older woman with active or convalescent COVID-19.

The chain employs TRBV30 and TRBJ2-2, with D possibly being TRBD2 (5 bases). CDR3 length: 14 amino acids. V lost 2 bases and J lost 4, with 11 bases in between. CDR1 and CDR2 from the germline V gene are GTSNPN and SVGIG (reference sequence). This CDR3 reads CAWSFGSGTGELFF. CDR3 in DNA: TGTGCCTGGAGTTTTGGAAGCGGCACCGGGGAGCTGTTTTTT.

The rearrangement uses TRBV5-5 and TRBJ1-4; D is unclear. Trimming removed 1 base from V and 0 bases from J, with 7 bases in between. The CDR3 loop spans 15 amino acids. The V gene's germline CDR1 is SGHKS and CDR2 YYEKEE (reference sequence). CDR3 protein: CASSLSPATNEKLFF. CDR3 DNA sequence: TGTGCCAGCAGCTTGAGTCCAGCAACTAATGAAAAACTGTTTTTT. Complete variable domain (other parts from reference TRBV5-5 and TRBJ1-4): DAGVTQSPTHLIKTRGQQVTLRCSPISGHKSVSWYQQVLGQGPQFIFQYYEKEERGRGNFPDRFSARQFPNYSSELNVNALLLGDSALYLCASSLSPATNEKLFFGSGTQLSVL.

This clone has just a few counts. The chain links TRBV7-2 to TRBJ2-7; 11 nucleotides align to TRBD2. The CDR3 has 17 residues. In germline, CDR1 is SGHTA, CDR2 FQGNSA. V gave up 5 bases and J gave up 2 bases; unmatched junction bases: 11. In DNA form, the CDR3 reads TGTGCCAGCAGCCGCACGGGACTAGCGGCGGGACCCTACGAGCAGTACTTC. Translating it yields CASSRTGLAAGPYEQYF.

The chain has TRBV7-9 and TRBJ1-3; D is unresolved. Germline lookup yields CDR1 SEHNR and CDR2 FQNEAQ (reference sequence). With 4 bases removed from V and 2 bases from J, the gap between germline ends came to 15 bases. The CDR3 consists of 16 residues. In DNA, the CDR3 is TGTGCCAGCAGCTCGGCCGGGGAGCGGCCTGGAAACACCATATATTTT. It encodes CASSSAGERPGNTIYF.

V is TRBV5-6 and J is TRBJ1-4; 10 positions match TRBD1. The CDR3 totals 18 residues. The trim removed 0 bases at V and 8 bases at J, leaving 13 bases unmatched. From germline, CDR1 is SGHDT and CDR2 YYEEEE. The CDR3 spells CASSLDAGTGVLFEKLFF. For the CDR3, the DNA is TGTGCCAGCAGCTTGGATGCCGGGACAGGGGTTCTGTTCGAAAAACTGTTTTTT.

A word on this clone: Other DNA variants within this sample encode the same CDR3. This sequence joins TRBV5-1 and TRBJ2-5; 9 positions match TRBD1. Unmatched junction bases numbered 5, after V lost 3 bases and J lost 5 bases. CDR3 length equals 14 residues. CDR1 and CDR2 from the germline V gene are SGHRS and YFSETQ. CDR3 sequence reads: CASSSGQGRETQYF. The CDR3 nucleotides read TGCGCCAGCAGCTCAGGACAGGGGCGGGAGACCCAGTACTTC.

V is TRBV27 and J is TRBJ2-3; perhaps TRBD2 as D (5 bases). Looked up from germline, CDR1 is MNHEY and CDR2 is SMNVEV (reference sequence). The V and J ends lost 5 bases and 0 bases respectively, with 12 bases between them. The CDR3 has 15 residues. The CDR3 reads CASSPLWTSTDTQYF. CDR3 coding DNA: TGTGCCAGCAGTCCCCTTTGGACTAGCACAGATACGCAGTATTTT.

The chain combines TRBV6-5 with TRBJ1-5, with D perhaps TRBD1 (6 bases). V lost 4 bases and J lost 2, with 15 bases in between. CDR1 is MNHEY, CDR2 SVGAGI, per germline. The CDR3 has 16 residues. The CDR3 coding sequence is TGTGCCAGCAGTTCTAACAGGGTGAACGGCAATCAGCCCCAGCATTTT. The encoded protein is CASSSNRVNGNQPQHF.